This T cell receptor (beta chain) originates from a study of blood T cell repertoires in COVID-19. On the study more broadly: The United States, Italy and Spain supplied acute and convalescent COVID-19 samples.

The germline CDR1 and CDR2 sequences are SGHRS and YFSETQ. CDR3 length: 20 amino acids. The V end was cut by 0 bases, the J end by 0 bases, with 25 bases between. In the original processing: Reference gene primer amplification gave nucleated cell count estimates. Profiled with immunoSEQ multiplex PCR; TCRdb holds only in-frame clones, not every one. V and J calls and clone size are copied from that table; D and trimming were computed from the DNA. The profile shows a few hundred thousand clones, approximately 83% of them singletons. This clone turned up a few times. This clonotype was sampled from a man aged 25 to 40 who had recovered from COVID-19. The V call is TRBV5-1, the J call TRBJ2-7; D is undetermined. The sequencing input was PBMCs or T cells enriched from blood (not recorded which). Here the CDR3 DNA reads TGCGCCAGCAGCTTGGACGCGCAGAGGTCGGCAGCTGATAACTCCTACGAGCAGTACTTC. As protein: CASSLDAQRSAADNSYEQYF.